One and the same sample provided the 8 T cell receptor beta chains below, sequenced in a study of T cell responses to AZD1222 COVID-19 vaccine. Sequenced by immunoSEQ multiplex PCR; TCRdb stores in-frame clones only, minus some. The repertoire includes about 160,000 clones, about nine tenths of them detected once, and approximately 2% sits in the top ten. Here the sequenced sample was peripheral blood, taken on day 0 of AZD1222 vaccination. The receptors come from an adult in good health.

The chain joins TRBV11-2 to TRBJ1-2; maybe TRBD1 (6 bases). V gave up 1 base and J gave up 1 base, with 16 bases separating them. The CDR3 contains 17 residues. The V gene's germline CDR1 is SGHAT and CDR2 FQNNGV. CDR3 bases: TGTGCCAGCAGCTTAGCTACACAGGGCTATCTTAACTATGGCTACACCTTC. This codes for CASSLATQGYLNYGYTF.

This chain joins TRBV28 and TRBJ1-5; D is undetermined. This CDR3 has 12 amino acids. V was pared by 7 bases and J by 4 bases, with 8 bases between. Per germline, CDR1 MDHEN and CDR2 SYDVKM. The CDR3 here is CASTGLNQPQHF. The CDR3 DNA follows: TGTGCCAGCACGGGGTTAAATCAGCCCCAGCATTTT.

CDR3 DNA: TGTGCCACCACAGGGGGACCTCCCTTCGAGCAGTACTTC. Protein sequence: CATTGGPPFEQYF. The chain has TRBV2 and TRBJ2-7; the match to TRBD1 covers 8 bases. This CDR3 is built from 13 residues. V dropped 10 bases and J dropped 6; count of bases not matched to a gene: 11. CDR1 is SNHLY and CDR2 is FYNNEI in the germline V gene.

This rearrangement joins TRBV4-3 to TRBJ2-5, with D possibly matching TRBD1 (5 bases). V was shortened by 1 base and J by 2 bases, with 8 bases between the two germline ends. Germline V CDR1 and CDR2: LGHNA, YSLEER. There are 14 residues in the CDR3. This CDR3 reads CASSQVQAQETQYF. In DNA, the CDR3 is TGCGCCAGCAGCCAAGTACAGGCTCAAGAGACCCAGTACTTC.

The gene calls are TRBV12-3 or TRBV12-4 and TRBJ1-2; no reliable D call. The CDR3 runs to 11 residues. V lost 8 bases to trimming and J lost 8 bases, with 12 bases between them. The DNA for the CDR3 is TGTGCCAGCCGGGGAGAAGACGGCTACACCTTC. Its translation: CASRGEDGYTF.

The chain recombines TRBV7-8 with TRBJ2-2; tentatively, D is TRBD1 (6 bases). The germline gives CDR1 SGHVS, CDR2 FQNEAQ. V was pared by 3 bases and J by 1 base, with 9 bases between. The length of the CDR3 is 15 residues. CDR3 loop: CASSLRTVNTGELFF. CDR3 nucleotides: TGTGCCAGCAGCTTGAGGACAGTGAACACCGGGGAGCTGTTTTTT.

The CDR3 here is CASSLPGQGELEQYF. DNA for the CDR3: TGTGCCAGCAGCCTACCGGGACAGGGGGAACTCGAGCAGTACTTC. This chain connects TRBV7-8 to TRBJ2-7; 11 bases line up with TRBD1. The V segment lost 5 bases and the J segment 6 bases; nucleotides outside the gene matches: 9. The CDR3 covers 15 residues. Per germline, CDR1 SGHVS and CDR2 FQNEAQ.

The J gene is TRBJ1-1, the V gene TRBV3-1 (or the pseudogene TRBV3-2); D gene unclear. The CDR3 loop spans 12 amino acids. The germline V gene encodes CDR1 LGHDT and CDR2 YNNKEL (reference sequence). The V end lost 2 bases, the J end lost 4 bases, and 5 bases lay between the germline ends. The CDR3 loop reads CASSQMGTEAFF. In DNA form, the CDR3 reads TGTGCCAGCAGCCAAATGGGCACTGAAGCTTTCTTT.